These 7 T cell receptor beta chains were sequenced from one sample in a study of long-term antiretroviral therapy in people with HIV (dated by TCRdb to between 2022 and 2023). Sequencing of the TRB variable region was done with the immunoSEQ hsTCRB v3.0 assay at survey level resolution. The immuneACCESS repertoire file appears here via TCRdb, limited to in-frame rearrangements. These files lack a portion of the clones; in checked studies, under half of the deficit traces to unresolved V genes, and the cause of the others is not known. The sample has some 34,000 clones on record, roughly 77% of them singletons. Under 4% of the sample lies in the top ten. The specimen was unsorted PBMCs, collected 1.9 years after starting antiretroviral therapy. The source is a man aged 18 to 29 with HIV.

As concerns this clone: Germline and junction disagree at one end, which may indicate a read error. J is TRBJ2-2 and V is TRBV5-6; possible D gene TRBD1, 6 bases. Germline loops: CDR1 SGHDT, CDR2 YYEEEE. The CDR3 covers 16 residues. CDR3 in amino acids: CASSCNRETKHRGAVF. In DNA, the CDR3 is TGTGCCAGCAGCTGTAACAGGGAAACCAAACACCGGGGAGCTGTTTTT. The entire variable domain, with the rest obtained from reference TRBV5-6 and TRBJ2-2, is as follows: DAGVTQSPTHLIKTRGQQVTLRCSPKSGHDTVSWYQQALGQGPQFIFQYYEEEERQRGNFPDRFSGHQFPNYSSELNVNALLLGDSALYLCASSCNRETKHRGAVFGEGSRLTVL.

The chain links TRBV6-5 to TRBJ1-2; a possible D gene is TRBD1 (5 bases). CDR1 and CDR2 (germline): MNHEY, SVGAGI. The germline V and J ends were trimmed by 0 bases and 8 bases, with 16 bases remaining between them. The CDR3 contains 15 residues. The CDR3 protein is CASSYSPGLTGGYTF. CDR3 bases: TGTGCCAGCAGTTACTCGCCGGGGCTAACAGGAGGCTACACCTTC.

This clone came up once. The chain joins TRBV20-1 to TRBJ1-2; 7 bases line up with TRBD1. The CDR3 is 11 amino acids. In germline, CDR1 is DFQATT, CDR2 SNEGSKA (reference sequence). With V trimmed by 7 bases and J by 4 bases, 3 bases remained unmatched. The CDR3, as DNA: TGCAGTGTTAACAGGGGCTATGGCTACACCTTC. Its protein product is CSVNRGYGYTF.

This clone was observed a single time. The CDR3 DNA follows: TGTGCCAGCAGTGAATTTTTAGCGGGGGGGCCAGATACGCAGTATTTT. It yields the protein CASSEFLAGGPDTQYF. The genes are TRBV6-1 and TRBJ2-3, with 11 bases lining up with TRBD2. The CDR3 consists of 16 residues. Trimming removed 2 bases from V and 4 bases from J; junction bases left unmatched: 5. CDR1 is MNHNS, CDR2 SASEGT, per germline.

V and J are TRBV6-5 and TRBJ1-6; the D gene is possibly TRBD1 (5 bases). The CDR3 consists of 13 residues. Trimming pared 7 bases from V and 5 bases from J, leaving 9 bases between. Germline lookup yields CDR1 MNHEY and CDR2 SVGAGI. CDR3 in amino acids: CASTLTDNSPLHF. The CDR3 region has the DNA TGTGCCAGCACCTTGACAGATAATTCACCCCTCCACTTT.

The V and J genes are TRBV18 and TRBJ2-7; D call uncertain. The V end lost 3 bases, the J end lost 2 bases, and 8 bases lay between the germline ends. CDR3 size: 13 residues. The germline CDR1 and CDR2 sequences are KGHSH and LQKENI. The CDR3 reads CASSPETAYEQYF. CDR3 sequence (DNA): TGTGCCAGCTCACCGGAAACAGCCTACGAGCAGTACTTC.

V gene TRBV15 combines with J gene TRBJ2-2; D not resolved. The germline CDR1 and CDR2 sequences are LNHNV and YYDKDF (reference sequence). This CDR3 has 15 amino acids. The germline V and J ends were trimmed by 0 bases and 5 bases, with 10 bases remaining between them. Written as DNA, the CDR3 is TGTGCCACCAGCAGAGAGGCAGGAATGACCGGGGAGCTGTTTTTT. It codes for CATSREAGMTGELFF. Full variable domain (remainder filled in from reference TRBV15 and TRBJ2-2): DAMVIQNPRYQVTQFGKPVTLSCSQTLNHNVMYWYQQKSSQAPKLLFHYYDKDFNNEADTPDNFQSRRPNTSFCFLDIRSPGLGDTAMYLCATSREAGMTGELFFGEGSRLTVL.